The clone carrying this TCR beta chain is labeled medium-sized. These data come from a study of T-cell reconstitution after alpha-beta-depleted transplantation in children. Using unique molecular identifiers, the investigators prepared the TCRbeta library. One entry per CDR3 protein results from TCRdb running MiXCR on the PCR reads. Among 4,000 to 5,000 distinct CDR3 sequences listed, just under 20% were seen once. The CDR3 covers 16 residues. Germline values: CDR1 SGHRS, CDR2 YFSETQ. Deletions cut 0 bases from V and 5 bases from J, with 18 bases between. The clonotype originates from a male patient aged 2-15 years who had a stem cell transplant for acute lymphoblastic leukemia, so the T cells may come from the graft donor. The material sequenced was PBMCs, mostly from graft donor cells, taken 180 days after TCRalphabeta/CD19-depleted stem cell transplant. The chain recombines TRBV5-1 with TRBJ2-7, with a possible D match to TRBD2 (7 bases). CDR3 sequence: CASSLGMGGGANEQYF. The CDR3 bases are TGCGCCAGCAGCTTGGGGATGGGGGGGGGCGCGAACGAGCAGTACTTC.